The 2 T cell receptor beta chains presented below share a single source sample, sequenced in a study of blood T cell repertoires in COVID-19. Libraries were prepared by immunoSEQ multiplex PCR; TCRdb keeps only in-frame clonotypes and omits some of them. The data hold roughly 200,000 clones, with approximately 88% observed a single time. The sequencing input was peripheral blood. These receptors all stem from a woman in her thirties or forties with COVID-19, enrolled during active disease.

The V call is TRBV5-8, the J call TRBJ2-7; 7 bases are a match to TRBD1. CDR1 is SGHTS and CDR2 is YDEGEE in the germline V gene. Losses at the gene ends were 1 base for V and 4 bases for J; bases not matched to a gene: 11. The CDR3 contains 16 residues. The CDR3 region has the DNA TGTGCCAGCAGCTTGTTTGCAGGGGGTACTGTGTACGAGCAGTACTTC. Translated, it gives CASSLFAGGTVYEQYF.

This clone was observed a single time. The CDR3 sequence: CASSQDGTRDWHF. The CDR3 coding sequence is TGTGCCAGCAGCCAAGATGGCACGCGGGATTGGCATTTT. The V gene is TRBV3-1 (or the pseudogene TRBV3-2), the J gene TRBJ1-5; no firm D call. V lost 0 bases and J 15 bases, leaving 15 bases between the germline ends. The CDR3 is 13 residues long. Germline V gene data show CDR1 as LGHDT and CDR2 as YNNKEL (reference sequence).